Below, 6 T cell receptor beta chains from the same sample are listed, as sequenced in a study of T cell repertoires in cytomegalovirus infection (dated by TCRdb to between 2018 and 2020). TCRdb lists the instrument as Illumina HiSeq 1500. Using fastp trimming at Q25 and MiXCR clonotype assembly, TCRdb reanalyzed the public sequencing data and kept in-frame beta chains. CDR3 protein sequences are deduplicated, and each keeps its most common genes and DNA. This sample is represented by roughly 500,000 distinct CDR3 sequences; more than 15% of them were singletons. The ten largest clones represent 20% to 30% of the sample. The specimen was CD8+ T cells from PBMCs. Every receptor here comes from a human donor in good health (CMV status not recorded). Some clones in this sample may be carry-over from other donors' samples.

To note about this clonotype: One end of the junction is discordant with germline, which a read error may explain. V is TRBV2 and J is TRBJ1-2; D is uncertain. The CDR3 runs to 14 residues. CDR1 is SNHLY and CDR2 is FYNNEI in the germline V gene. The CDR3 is CASSELGYNYGYTF. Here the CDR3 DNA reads TGTGCAAGCAGTGAATTGGGTTATAACTATGGCTACACCTTC.

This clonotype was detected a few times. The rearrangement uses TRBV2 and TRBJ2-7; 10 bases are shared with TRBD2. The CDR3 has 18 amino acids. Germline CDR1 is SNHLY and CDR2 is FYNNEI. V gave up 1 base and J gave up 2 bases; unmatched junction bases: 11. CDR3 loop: CASSEGYLAGEIPYEQYF. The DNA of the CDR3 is TGTGCCAGCAGTGAAGGTTACCTAGCGGGAGAAATTCCCTACGAGCAGTACTTC.

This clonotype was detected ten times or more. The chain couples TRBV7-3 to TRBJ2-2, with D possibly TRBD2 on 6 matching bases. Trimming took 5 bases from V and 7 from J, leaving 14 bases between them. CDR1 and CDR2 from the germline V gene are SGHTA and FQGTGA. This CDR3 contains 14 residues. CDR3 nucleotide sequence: TGTGCCAGCAGCATGACTTCGACTAGCGGGGAGCTGTTTTTT. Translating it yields CASSMTSTSGELFF.

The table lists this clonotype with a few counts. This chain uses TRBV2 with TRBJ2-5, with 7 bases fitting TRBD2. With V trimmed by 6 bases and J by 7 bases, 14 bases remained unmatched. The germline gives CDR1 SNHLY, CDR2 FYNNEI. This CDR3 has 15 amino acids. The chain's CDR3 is CASRGGGTGAPTQYF. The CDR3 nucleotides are TGTGCCAGCAGGGGGGGGGGAACAGGAGCTCCGACCCAGTACTTC.

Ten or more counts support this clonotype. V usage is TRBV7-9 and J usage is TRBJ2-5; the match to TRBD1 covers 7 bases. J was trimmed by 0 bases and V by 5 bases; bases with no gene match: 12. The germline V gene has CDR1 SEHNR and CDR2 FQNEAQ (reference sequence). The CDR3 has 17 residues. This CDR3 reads CASSPPTGTENQETQYF. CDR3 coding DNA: TGTGCCAGCAGCCCCCCGACCGGGACAGAGAACCAAGAGACCCAGTACTTC. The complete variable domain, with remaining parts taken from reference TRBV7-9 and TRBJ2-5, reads DTGVSQNPRHKITKRGQNVTFRCDPISEHNRLYWYRQTLGQGPEFLTYFQNEAQLEKSRLLSDRFSAERPKGSFSTLEIQRTEQGDSAMYLCASSPPTGTENQETQYFGPGTRLLVL.

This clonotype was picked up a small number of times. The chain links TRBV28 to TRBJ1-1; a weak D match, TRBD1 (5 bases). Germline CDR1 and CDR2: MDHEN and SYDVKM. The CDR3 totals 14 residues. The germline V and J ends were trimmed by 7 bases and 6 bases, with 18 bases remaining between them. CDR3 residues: CASNHQGGLSEAFF. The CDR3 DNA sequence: TGTGCCAGCAACCATCAGGGTGGGCTCTCTGAAGCTTTCTTT.